Described below is a single T cell receptor beta chain sequence and its context. Its antigen is not known. The data derive from a study of long-term antiretroviral therapy in people with HIV. Study-level results: Diversity went up after ART and still fell short of transplant donor controls.

With 3 bases removed from V and 0 bases from J, the gap between germline ends came to 23 bases. This CDR3 has 20 residues. Looked up from germline, CDR1 is MNHEY and CDR2 is SMNVEV (reference sequence). Samples were assayed with immunoSEQ v3.0 at survey level. Using immunoSEQ multiplex PCR, the repertoire was profiled, and TCRdb retains in-frame clones only, with some absent. The table lists about 16,000 clones, approximately 80% of them singletons. Sequencing used unsorted PBMCs, obtained approximately 3.2 years after starting antiretroviral therapy. The chain recombines TRBV27 with TRBJ1-4; tentative D call: TRBD1 (5 bases). The TCR originated in a woman aged 40 to 55 with HIV. The CDR3 coding sequence is TGTGCCAGCAGTTTCCGGGCAGGGCGAACGGGCTACGCAACTAATGAAAAACTGTTTTTT. Protein sequence: CASSFRAGRTGYATNEKLFF. Complete variable domain (other parts from reference TRBV27 and TRBJ1-4): EAQVTQNPRYLITVTGKKLTVTCSQNMNHEYMSWYRQDPGLGLRQIYYSMNVEVTDKGDVPEGYKVSRKEKRNFPLILESPSPNQTSLYFCASSFRAGRTGYATNEKLFFGSGTQLSVL.